This T cell receptor (beta chain) was sequenced for a study of T cell changes during pregnancy in multiple sclerosis. Sequencing used immunoSEQ multiplex PCR; TCRdb keeps in-frame clones, though not all of them. In the table there are around 67,000 clones, 75% to 90% of which are singletons. The source material was peripheral blood, sampled after pregnancy. This TCR derives from a female donor in good health, enrolled as a control in a pregnancy study.

The CDR3, as DNA: TGTGCCAGCAGCGGGCGGGGGGCAAGTAATGAGCAGTTCTTC. Amino acid sequence: CASSGRGASNEQFF. V gene TRBV13 combines with J gene TRBJ2-1, with 8 bases matching TRBD2. Losses at the gene ends were 5 bases for V and 7 bases for J; bases not matched to a gene: 7. Looked up from germline, CDR1 is PRHDT and CDR2 is FYEKMQ (reference sequence). The CDR3 is 14 residues long.